The TCR beta chain described here comes from a study of CD4 and CD8 cells across lung adenocarcinoma regions. This clonotype appeared many times. Donors had localized lung adenocarcinoma, a non-small cell lung cancer. MiXCR was run by TCRdb on the PCR reads, yielding one entry per CDR3 protein. The profile shows over 10,000 distinct CDR3 sequences, approximately 50% of them singletons. Trimming removed 9 bases at V and 1 base at J, with 17 bases between. The CDR3 runs 15 residues. The germline gives CDR1 MNHNS, CDR2 SASEGT. This clonotype was sampled from a female donor with lung adenocarcinoma. The CD4 and CD8 labels of this study may be unreliable. This chain connects TRBV6-1 to TRBJ2-3; possibly TRBD2 for D (5 bases). Sequencing was performed on CD8+ T cells from the center of a lung tumor. The chain's CDR3 is CASSRGEGGTDTQYF. CDR3 bases: TGTGCCAGTTCCCGGGGAGAGGGTGGCACAGATACGCAGTATTTT.